This T cell receptor beta chain was retrieved from a study of cytomegalovirus exposure and HLA in healthy donors. Overall study results and limits: It was reported that the classifier diagnosed cytomegalovirus status with high specificity and sensitivity in both the original and validation cohorts. TCR beta sequences numbering under 20,000 were associated with HLA alleles at 0.05 false discovery rate in a later analysis.

13 Jbeta primers and 60 Vbeta primers were used for the PCR. Sequencing used immunoSEQ multiplex PCR; TCRdb keeps in-frame clones, though not all of them. The data contain hundreds of thousands of clones, about 80% of them seen just once; the ten biggest clones take up 1.3% to 1.5%. Notes on this clone: Its antigen is unknown.

The V and J ends lost 2 bases and 6 bases, in that order; junction bases with no gene match: 9. CDR3 size: 15 residues. Germline V lookup: CDR1 SGHRS, CDR2 YFSETQ. The TCR sequence derives from a girl between 5 and 17 years old in good health and CMV-seronegative. Source material: PBMCs. The V call is TRBV5-1, the J call TRBJ2-7; TRBD1 aligns across 9 bases. The CDR3 protein is CASSFSRDRAGEQYF. The DNA of the CDR3 is TGCGCCAGCAGCTTTTCGCGGGACAGGGCGGGCGAGCAGTACTTC.